These T cell receptor beta chains were read from a single sample in a study of T cells in Graves' hyperthyroidism and ophthalmopathy. One entry per CDR3 protein, called by TCRdb with MiXCR from the multiplex PCR reads. This sample has fewer than 350,000 distinct CDR3 sequences, with roughly 18% found just once. Input material: blood. The receptors stem from a woman aged 45-65 years with Graves' hyperthyroidism. Both conserved end residues are part of each CDR3. The D gene is left open where the match is weak. Clone size, where shown, is once, few, many, or a class for clones that have expanded.

v_gene	j_gene	len	abundance	d_gene	CDR3aa	CDR3nt
TRBV9	TRBJ1-1	17	-	-	CASSVGAALGASTEAFF	TGTGCCAGCAGCGTAGGGGCTGCCCTGGGGGCGAGCACTGAAGCTTTCTTT
TRBV27	TRBJ1-4	16	many	TRBD1	CASSFGQGATNEKLFF	TGTGCCAGCAGCTTTGGACAGGGTGCAACTAATGAAAAACTGTTTTTT
TRBV12-3/TRBV12-4	TRBJ1-1	13	-	-	CASRHDMSTEAFF	TGTGCCAGCAGACACGACATGAGCACTGAAGCTTTCTTT
TRBV11-3	TRBJ2-1	13	many	-	CTSSLDDGDEQFF	TGTACCAGCAGCTTAGATGATGGGGATGAGCAGTTCTTC
TRBV6-1	TRBJ2-3	14	many	-	CASIPRGGGETQYF	TGTGCCAGCATCCCCCGGGGAGGGGGTGAAACGCAGTATTTT
TRBV7-9	TRBJ2-1	14	once	-	CASSPHRRFNEQFF	TGTGCCAGCAGCCCACACCGACGGTTCAATGAGCAGTTCTTC
TRBV11-2	TRBJ1-4	14	-	TRBD1	CASSQQGADEKLFF	TGTGCCAGCAGCCAACAGGGGGCGGATGAAAAACTGTTTTTT
TRBV7-2	TRBJ2-5	13	few	-	CASSFGLGRTQYF	TGTGCCAGCAGCTTCGGCTTGGGGAGGACCCAGTACTTC
TRBV2	TRBJ2-2	15	few	TRBD1	CASSPQGANIGELFF	TGTGCCAGCAGTCCTCAGGGGGCGAATATCGGGGAGCTGTTTTTT
TRBV3-1	TRBJ2-2	17	-	-	CASSRIRDPEVAGELFF	TGTGCCAGCAGCCGGATCCGGGACCCTGAAGTTGCCGGGGAGCTGTTTTTT
TRBV20-1	TRBJ2-5	14	-	TRBD2	CSARSSSGSETQYF	TGCAGTGCTAGGTCTTCTAGCGGCTCGGAGACCCAGTACTTC
TRBV9	TRBJ2-2	16	-	TRBD2	CASSVWSSGGTGELFF	TGTGCCAGCAGCGTATGGTCTAGCGGGGGAACCGGGGAGCTGTTTTTT
TRBV15	TRBJ2-7	15	few	-	CATSRGGTPSYEQYF	TGTGCCACCAGCAGAGGAGGGACCCCATCCTACGAGCAGTACTTC
TRBV28	TRBJ2-3	18	many	TRBD2	CASSSRSGWTSGKDTQYF	TGTGCCAGCAGTTCCCGCTCCGGTTGGACTAGCGGCAAAGATACGCAGTATTTT
TRBV6-6	TRBJ2-1	15	many	-	CASSYSALSTNEQFF	TGTGCCAGCAGTTACTCTGCCCTAAGCACCAATGAGCAGTTCTTC
TRBV20-1	TRBJ2-1	16	many	TRBD2	CSASPSGGAIGNEQFF	TGCAGTGCTAGTCCCAGCGGGGGGGCTATCGGCAATGAGCAGTTCTTC